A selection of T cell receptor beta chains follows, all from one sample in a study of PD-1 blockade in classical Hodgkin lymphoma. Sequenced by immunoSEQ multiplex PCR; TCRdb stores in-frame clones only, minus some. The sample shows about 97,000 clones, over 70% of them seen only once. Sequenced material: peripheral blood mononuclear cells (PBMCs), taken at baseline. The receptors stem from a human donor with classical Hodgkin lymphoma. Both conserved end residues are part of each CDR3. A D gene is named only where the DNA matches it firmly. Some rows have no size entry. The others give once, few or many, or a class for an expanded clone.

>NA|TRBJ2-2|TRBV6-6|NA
CASSPRTESGELFF
TGTGCCAGCAGTCCCCGTACTGAGTCCGGGGAGCTGTTTTTT
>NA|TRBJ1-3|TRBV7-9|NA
CASSPTGFGNTIYF
TGTGCCAGCAGCCCAACAGGGTTTGGAAACACCATATATTTT
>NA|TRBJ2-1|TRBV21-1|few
CASSPGLAGGSYNEQFF
TGTGCCAGCAGCCCGGGACTAGCGGGAGGATCCTACAATGAGCAGTTCTTC
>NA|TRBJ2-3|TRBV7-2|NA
CASSLRWGRTDTQYF
TGTGCCAGCAGCTTAAGGTGGGGCCGCACAGATACGCAGTATTTT
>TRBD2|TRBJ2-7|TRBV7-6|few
CASSEGLAGIYEQYF
TGTGCCAGCAGCGAAGGACTAGCGGGGATATACGAGCAGTACTTC
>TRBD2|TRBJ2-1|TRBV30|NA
CAWSVGTSGRILFF
TGTGCCTGGAGTGTTGGGACTAGCGGCCGCATCCTGTTCTTC
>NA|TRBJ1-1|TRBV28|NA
CASRQLRNTEAFF
TGTGCCAGCAGACAACTCAGGAACACTGAAGCTTTCTTT
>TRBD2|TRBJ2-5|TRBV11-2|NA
CASSSRGLAGQETQYF
TGTGCCAGCAGCTCCCGAGGACTAGCGGGCCAAGAGACCCAGTACTTC
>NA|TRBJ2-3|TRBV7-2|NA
CASSLSTDTQYF
TGTGCCAGCAGCCTGAGCACAGATACGCAGTATTTT
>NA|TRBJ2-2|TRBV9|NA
CASSGDTGELFF
TGTGCCAGCAGCGGAGACACCGGGGAGCTGTTTTTT
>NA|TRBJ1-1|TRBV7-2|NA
CASSLGRDRAFF
TGTGCCAGCAGCTTAGGCAGGGATAGAGCTTTCTTT
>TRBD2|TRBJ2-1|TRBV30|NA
CAWSVLPSGNEQFF
TGTGCCTGGAGTGTACTGCCTAGCGGGAATGAGCAGTTCTTC
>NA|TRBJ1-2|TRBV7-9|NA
CASSQETYGYTF
TGTGCCAGCAGCCAAGAGACCTATGGCTACACCTTC
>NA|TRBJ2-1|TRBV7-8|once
CASSSAPLTYNEQFF
TGTGCCAGCAGCTCGGCCCCTTTAACCTACAATGAGCAGTTCTTC
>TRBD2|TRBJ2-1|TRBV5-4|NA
CASSTSGMGGNEQFF
TGTGCCAGCAGCACTAGCGGGATGGGTGGGAATGAGCAGTTCTTC
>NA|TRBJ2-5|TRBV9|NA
CASSTSHGKETQYF
TGTGCCAGCAGCACGTCCCACGGGAAGGAGACCCAGTACTTC
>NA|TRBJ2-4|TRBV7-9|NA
CASSLGVGGGWAKNIQYF
TGTGCCAGCAGCTTAGGTGTCGGTGGCGGTTGGGCCAAAAACATTCAGTACTTC
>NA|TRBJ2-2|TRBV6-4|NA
CASSAFTGSTGELFF
TGTGCCAGCAGTGCCTTTACGGGGTCCACCGGGGAGCTGTTTTTT
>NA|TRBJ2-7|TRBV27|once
CASSNPGYEQYF
TGTGCCAGCAGTAATCCGGGCTACGAGCAGTACTTC
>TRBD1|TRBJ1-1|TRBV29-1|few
CSVGPGTGAAFF
TGCAGCGTCGGTCCCGGGACAGGGGCAGCTTTCTTT
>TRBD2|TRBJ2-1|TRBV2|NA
CASRPRTSGTEQFF
TGTGCCAGCAGGCCTCGGACTAGCGGGACTGAGCAGTTCTTC
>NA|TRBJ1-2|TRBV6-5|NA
CASSYSFQVVGYGYTF
TGTGCCAGCAGTTACTCGTTTCAGGTCGTCGGCTATGGCTACACCTTC